The 9 T cell receptor beta chains below come from one sample, sequenced in a study of blood T cell repertoires in COVID-19. The protocol was immunoSEQ multiplex PCR, while the TCRdb copy is restricted to in-frame clones and leaves out a portion. The table has under 100,000 clones, 89% seen once. The sequenced sample consisted of peripheral blood. The source is a middle-aged man with acute or convalescent COVID-19.

The V gene is TRBV5-1, the J gene TRBJ2-1, with 10 bases identical to TRBD2. With V trimmed by 1 base and J by 1 base, 5 bases remained unmatched. This CDR3 comprises 17 residues. Looked up from germline, CDR1 is SGHRS and CDR2 is YFSETQ. DNA for the CDR3: TGCGCCAGCAGCTTGTACCTAGCGGGGGTTTCCTACAATGAGCAGTTCTTC. This translates into CASSLYLAGVSYNEQFF. The full variable domain, completed using reference TRBV5-1 and TRBJ2-1, is KAGVTQTPRYLIKTRGQQVTLSCSPISGHRSVSWYQQTPGQGLQFLFEYFSETQRNKGNFPGRFSGRQFSNSRSEMNVSTLELGDSALYLCASSLYLAGVSYNEQFFGPGTRLTVL.

The V gene is TRBV7-2, the J gene TRBJ2-3, with 7 positions matching TRBD2. Germline assignment: CDR1 SGHTA and CDR2 FQGNSA. The J segment lost 0 bases and the V segment lost 5 bases, leaving 2 bases of the junction unmatched. This CDR3 comprises 14 residues. In nucleotides, the CDR3 is TGTGCCAGCAGCGGAGCGGGAAGCACAGATACGCAGTATTTT. Translated: CASSGAGSTDTQYF.

The CDR3 spells CASSNLQGMEDTQYF. The CDR3 DNA reads TGTGCCAGTAGTAATCTACAGGGCATGGAAGATACGCAGTATTTT. V and J are TRBV19 and TRBJ2-3, with a tentative D call TRBD1 (6 bases). Germline values: CDR1 LNHDA, CDR2 SQIVND (reference sequence). The CDR3 extends over 15 amino acids. V shed 4 bases and J shed 5 bases, with 16 bases lying between them.

The chain is built from TRBV28 and TRBJ1-3, with 9 bases identical to TRBD1. The length of the CDR3 is 17 residues. Unmatched junction bases numbered 11, after V lost 8 bases and J lost 0 bases. Germline V gene lookup returns CDR1 MDHEN and CDR2 SYDVKM. CDR3 protein: CASLPGQGFNSGNTIYF. The CDR3 DNA reads as TGTGCCAGCCTCCCGGGACAGGGATTCAACTCTGGAAACACCATATATTTT.

This chain joins TRBV18 and TRBJ2-4; maybe TRBD1 (6 bases). This CDR3 contains 15 residues. CDR1 and CDR2 (germline): KGHSH, LQKENI. The germline V and J ends were trimmed by 5 bases and 6 bases, with 17 bases remaining between them. CDR3 DNA: TGTGCCAGCTCATATTCGGACAGTCGGATAAACATTCAGTACTTC. Translated, it gives CASSYSDSRINIQYF.

The chain joins TRBV6-1 to TRBJ1-1; D might be TRBD1 (5 bases). V gave up 3 bases and J gave up 1 base, with 6 bases separating them. Germline V gene lookup returns CDR1 MNHNS and CDR2 SASEGT. CDR3 length: 13 residues. CDR3 in DNA: TGTGCCAGCAGTGATACAGGGAACACTGAAGCTTTCTTT. Its protein product is CASSDTGNTEAFF.

This sequence joins TRBV5-1 and TRBJ1-2; 7 nucleotides match TRBD1. V lost 5 bases and J lost 5; bases outside the gene matches: 12. This CDR3 has 15 amino acids. CDR1 SGHRS and CDR2 YFSETQ come from the germline V gene. The CDR3 sequence is CASRGSRQGSYGYTF. CDR3 DNA sequence: TGCGCCAGCAGAGGGAGTCGACAGGGTTCGTATGGCTACACCTTC.

The V call is TRBV3-1 (or the pseudogene TRBV3-2), the J call TRBJ2-5, with TRBD2 as a possible D gene (7 bases). The CDR3 consists of 15 residues. Trimming left V 0 bases short and J 4 bases short, with 12 bases between. Looked up from germline, CDR1 is LGHDT and CDR2 is YNNKEL (reference sequence). CDR3 nucleotides: TGTGCCAGCAGCCAAGAATCGGGGGGCAGAGAGACCCAGTACTTC. Translating it yields CASSQESGGRETQYF.

The chain links TRBV3-1 (or the pseudogene TRBV3-2) to TRBJ1-6, with a tentative D call TRBD1 (6 bases). Trimming pared 4 bases from V and 7 bases from J, leaving 14 bases between. Germline values: CDR1 LGHDT, CDR2 YNNKEL (reference sequence). The CDR3 totals 15 residues. The CDR3 reads CASSPFGQRNSPLHF. The CDR3 bases are TGTGCCAGCAGCCCCTTCGGACAGAGAAATTCACCCCTCCACTTT.